One sample yielded the 15 T cell receptor beta chains listed below, sequenced in a study of shared clonotypes between healthy human individuals (dated by TCRdb to about 2020). The library was generated by the immunoSEQ multiplex PCR assay. The table comes from immuneACCESS by way of TCRdb, which keeps in-frame sequences with V and J called. Part of the clones is missing from these tables; in studies checked, under half for an unresolved V gene and the rest for unknown reasons. The sample table records a few million clones; roughly 95% of these occur just once. The ten biggest clones cover around 1.8% of the sample. For the CD8 naive samples, CD45RO-negative cells were positively selected for CCR7, yielding a CD45RA+CCR7+ population from which TemRA cells were excluded. Sequences were obtained from naive CD8+ T cells from PBMCs. The sample's cell subset or site label, in plain terms: CD45RA+CCR7+. The source is a man aged 18-30 years in good health. Some clones in this sample may be carry-over from other donors' samples.

The chain joins TRBV30 to TRBJ1-5; D may be TRBD1 (6 bases). The germline CDR1 and CDR2 sequences are GTSNPN and SVGIG (reference sequence). The CDR3 runs to 16 residues. V lost 3 bases to trimming and J lost 3 bases, with 18 bases between them. Here the CDR3 reads CAWSGGLGPANQPQHF. The CDR3 DNA follows: TGTGCCTGGAGCGGGGGGCTCGGACCGGCCAATCAGCCCCAGCATTTT.

The J gene is TRBJ2-5, the V gene TRBV11-2, with TRBD2 as a possible D gene (6 bases). The J call is in doubt because the DNA end fits TRBJ2-7 better. CDR3 length: 14 residues. From germline, CDR1 is SGHAT and CDR2 FQNNGV. CDR3 protein: CASRWIGEAYEQYF. The CDR3 DNA follows: TGTGCCAGCAGGTGGATAGGGGAGGCCTACGAGCAGTACTTC.

This clone was counted a few times. The sample carries other DNA sequences with the same CDR3. This sequence joins TRBV19 and TRBJ2-7, with 8 bases matching TRBD1. V shed 1 base, J shed 5 bases, and the junction held 4 bases outside the gene matches. The CDR3 has 14 residues. CDR1 LNHDA and CDR2 SQIVND come from the germline V gene (reference sequence). The CDR3 DNA is TGTGCCAGTAGTATAGGGACAGGGTTGGACGAGCAGTACTTC. It specifies CASSIGTGLDEQYF.

The rearrangement joins TRBV5-1 to TRBJ2-1; D is uncertain. Germline-derived CDR1 and CDR2 are SGHRS and YFSETQ. The CDR3 length is 12 residues. Trimming took 0 bases from V and 9 from J, leaving 7 bases between them. The CDR3 is CASSLGVGEQFF. DNA of the CDR3: TGCGCCAGCAGCTTGGGGGTGGGTGAGCAGTTCTTC.

The chain joins TRBV19 to TRBJ1-2; D gene uncertain. V was clipped by 1 base and J by 4 bases, with 7 bases between them. The V gene's germline CDR1 is LNHDA and CDR2 SQIVND (reference sequence). This CDR3 contains 13 residues. In nucleotides, the CDR3 is TGTGCCAGTAGTATAGTTGGGATCTATGGCTACACCTTC. Its translation: CASSIVGIYGYTF.

DNA for the CDR3: TGTGCCAGCAGCGTTACTAGCGGGGGAACCTACGAGCAGTACTTC. Its translation is CASSVTSGGTYEQYF. This sequence joins TRBV9 and TRBJ2-7; TRBD2 agrees at 11 bases. CDR1 and CDR2 (germline): SGDLS, YYNGEE. V lost 2 bases to trimming and J lost 2 bases; unmatched junction nucleotides: 3. The length of the CDR3 is 15 residues.

The CDR3 sequence is CASSVGDGTEAFF. The CDR3 DNA sequence: TGTGCCAGCAGCGTAGGGGACGGCACTGAAGCTTTCTTT. The chain joins TRBV9 to TRBJ1-1; weak D call: TRBD1 (5 bases). CDR1 is SGDLS, CDR2 YYNGEE, per germline. The CDR3 length is 13 residues. With 0 bases removed from V and 4 bases from J, the gap between germline ends came to 7 bases.

The table lists this clone with a count of one. The chain recombines TRBV27 with TRBJ2-1; 10 bases agree with TRBD2. The CDR3 has 16 amino acids. The germline V gene has CDR1 MNHEY and CDR2 SMNVEV (reference sequence). The J segment lost 7 bases and the V segment lost 6 bases, leaving 12 bases of the junction unmatched. The CDR3 region has the DNA TGTGCCAGCAGGCTCACCCTAGCGGGAGCGGGGAATGAGCAGTTCTTC. Its protein product is CASRLTLAGAGNEQFF.

This clone was found once. The chain uses TRBV6-5 and TRBJ2-5; 14 nucleotides align to TRBD2. Germline V gene lookup returns CDR1 MNHEY and CDR2 SVGAGI. V shed 2 bases and J 3 bases; nucleotides not matched to a gene: 2. The CDR3 covers 16 residues. CDR3 DNA sequence: TGTGCCAGCAGTTACCAGGGACTAGCGGGAGAAGAGACCCAGTACTTC. This codes for CASSYQGLAGEETQYF.

The chain employs TRBV11-2 and TRBJ2-7; 8 nucleotides match TRBD2. With V trimmed by 0 bases and J by 3 bases, 4 bases remained unmatched. CDR1 SGHAT and CDR2 FQNNGV come from the germline V gene. The CDR3 spans 15 residues. This CDR3 reads CASSLELADNYEQYF. The DNA of the CDR3 is TGTGCCAGCAGCTTAGAACTAGCGGATAACTACGAGCAGTACTTC.

Details on this clone: The junction departs from germline at one end; a sequencing error may be responsible. Other DNA sequences in this sample translate to the same CDR3. V gene TRBV7-6 combines with J gene TRBJ1-5, with D possibly matching TRBD1 (5 bases). Germline values: CDR1 SGHVS, CDR2 FNYEAQ. CDR3 size: 17 residues. The CDR3 sequence is CASSLEPGEEGNQPQHF. For the CDR3, the DNA is TGTGCCAGCAGTTTAGAACCGGGGGAAGAGGGCAATCAGCCCCAGCATTTT. The full variable domain, rest sourced from reference TRBV7-6 and TRBJ1-5, is GAGVSQSPRYKVTKRGQDVALRCDPISGHVSLYWYRQALGQGPEFLTYFNYEAQQDKSGLPNDRFSAERPEGSISTLTIQRTEQRDSAMYRCASSLEPGEEGNQPQHFGDGTRLSIL.

The count of this clone is one. The chain has TRBV7-9 and TRBJ2-4; weak D call: TRBD2 (6 bases). Trimming removed 5 bases at V and 0 bases at J, with 20 bases between. The germline CDR1 and CDR2 sequences are SEHNR and FQNEAQ (reference sequence). The CDR3 extends over 18 amino acids. The CDR3 DNA reads TGTGCCAGCAGCCTAGTCGGGACTTCACACCTAGCCAAAAACATTCAGTACTTC. Its protein product is CASSLVGTSHLAKNIQYF.

The chain employs TRBV2 and TRBJ2-7; D is unclear. The germline gives CDR1 SNHLY, CDR2 FYNNEI. With 4 bases removed from V and 2 bases from J, the gap between germline ends came to 12 bases. The CDR3 runs 14 residues. The CDR3: CASSGRVLTYEQYF. The CDR3 nucleotides are TGTGCCAGCAGTGGCCGGGTCCTAACCTACGAGCAGTACTTC. The complete variable domain, with remaining parts taken from reference TRBV2 and TRBJ2-7, reads EPEVTQTPSHQVTQMGQEVILRCVPISNHLYFYWYRQILGQKVEFLVSFYNNEISEKSEIFDDQFSVERPDGSNFTLKIRSTKLEDSAMYFCASSGRVLTYEQYFGPGTRLTVT.

V usage is TRBV7-2 and J usage is TRBJ2-7; D is perhaps TRBD1 (6 bases). This CDR3 region has 17 residues. CDR1 and CDR2 from the germline V gene are SGHTA and FQGNSA. V shed 1 base and J shed 2 bases, with 18 bases lying between them. CDR3 loop: CASSLEIWQGKAYEQYF. The CDR3 coding sequence is TGTGCCAGCAGCTTAGAGATCTGGCAGGGGAAGGCCTACGAGCAGTACTTC.

The genes are TRBV19 and TRBJ1-2; possible D gene TRBD1, 6 bases. CDR3 length: 15 amino acids. V was shortened by 7 bases and J by 0 bases, with 15 bases between the two germline ends. Germline V CDR1 and CDR2: LNHDA, SQIVND (reference sequence). The CDR3 here is CASNPRDTTNYGYTF. In nucleotides, the CDR3 is TGTGCCAGTAACCCTCGGGACACAACTAACTATGGCTACACCTTC.